This TCR beta chain stems from a study of control samples from healthy donors and cancer patients. The table came from immunoSEQ multiplex PCR; TCRdb's copy has only in-frame clones and leaves some out. The repertoire has some 96,000 clones, 90% to 95% of them found once; the top ten carry 6.5% to 9.5%. The origin of this receptor is a man between 18 and 29 years old in good health. The specimen sequenced was blood.

In DNA, the CDR3 is TGTGCCAGCAGAGGGGGACAGTGGAATGAGCAGTTCTTC. This encodes CASRGGQWNEQFF. J is TRBJ2-1 and V is TRBV7-2; 7 positions match TRBD1. J lost 7 bases, V lost 6 bases, and 6 bases had no gene match. The CDR3 has 13 amino acids. Germline CDR1 and CDR2: SGHTA and FQGNSA.